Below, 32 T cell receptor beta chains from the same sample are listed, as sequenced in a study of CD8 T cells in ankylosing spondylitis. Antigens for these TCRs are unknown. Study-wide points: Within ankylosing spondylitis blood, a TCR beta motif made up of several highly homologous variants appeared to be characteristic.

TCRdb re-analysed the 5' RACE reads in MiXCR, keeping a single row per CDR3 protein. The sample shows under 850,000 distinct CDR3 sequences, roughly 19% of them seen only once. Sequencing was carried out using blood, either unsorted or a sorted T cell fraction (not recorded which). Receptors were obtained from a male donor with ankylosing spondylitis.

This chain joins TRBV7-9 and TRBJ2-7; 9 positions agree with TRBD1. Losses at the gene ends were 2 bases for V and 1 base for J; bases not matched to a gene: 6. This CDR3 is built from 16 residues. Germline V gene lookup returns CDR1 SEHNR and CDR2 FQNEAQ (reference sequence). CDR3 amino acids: CASSLRTGAVSYEQYF. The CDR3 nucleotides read TGTGCCAGCAGCTTAAGGACAGGGGCCGTTTCCTACGAGCAGTACTTC.

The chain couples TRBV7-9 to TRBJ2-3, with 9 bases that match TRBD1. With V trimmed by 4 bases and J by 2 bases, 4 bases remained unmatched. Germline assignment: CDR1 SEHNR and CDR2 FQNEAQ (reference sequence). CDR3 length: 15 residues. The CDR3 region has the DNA TGTGCCAGCAGCTCATGGACAGGGGTCACAGATACGCAGTATTTT. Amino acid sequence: CASSSWTGVTDTQYF.

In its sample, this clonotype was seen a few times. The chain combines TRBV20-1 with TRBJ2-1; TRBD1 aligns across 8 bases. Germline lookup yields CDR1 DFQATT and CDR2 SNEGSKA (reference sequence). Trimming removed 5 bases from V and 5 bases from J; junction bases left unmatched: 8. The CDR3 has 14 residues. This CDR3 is CSAGTGKPDNEQFF. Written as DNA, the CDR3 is TGCAGTGCTGGGACAGGCAAACCTGACAATGAGCAGTTCTTC.

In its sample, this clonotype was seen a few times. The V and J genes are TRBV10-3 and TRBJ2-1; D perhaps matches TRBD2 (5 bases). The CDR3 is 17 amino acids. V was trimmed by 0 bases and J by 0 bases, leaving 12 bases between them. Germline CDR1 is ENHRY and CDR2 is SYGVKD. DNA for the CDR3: TGTGCCATCAGTGAGTCAGAGACTACAAGCTCCTACAATGAGCAGTTCTTC. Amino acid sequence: CAISESETTSSYNEQFF.

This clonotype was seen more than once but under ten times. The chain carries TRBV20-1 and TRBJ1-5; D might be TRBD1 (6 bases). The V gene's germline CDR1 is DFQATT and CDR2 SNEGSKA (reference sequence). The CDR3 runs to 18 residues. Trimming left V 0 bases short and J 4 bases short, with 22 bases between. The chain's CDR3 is CSARDRGQPLSDNQPQHF. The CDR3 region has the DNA TGCAGTGCTAGAGACAGGGGACAACCCTTGTCGGATAATCAGCCCCAGCATTTT.

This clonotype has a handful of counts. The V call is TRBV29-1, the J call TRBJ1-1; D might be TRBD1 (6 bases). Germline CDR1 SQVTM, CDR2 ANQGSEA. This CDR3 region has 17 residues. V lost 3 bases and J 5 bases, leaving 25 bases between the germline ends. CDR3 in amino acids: CSVEGRTAPRGMTEAFF. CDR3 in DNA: TGCAGCGTTGAGGGAAGGACAGCCCCTAGGGGAATGACTGAAGCTTTCTTT. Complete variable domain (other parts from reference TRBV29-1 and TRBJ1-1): SAVISQKPSRDICQRGTSLTIQCQVDSQVTMMFWYRQQPGQSLTLIATANQGSEATYESGFVIDKFPISRPNLTFSTLTVSNMSPEDSSIYLCSVEGRTAPRGMTEAFFGQGTRLTVV.

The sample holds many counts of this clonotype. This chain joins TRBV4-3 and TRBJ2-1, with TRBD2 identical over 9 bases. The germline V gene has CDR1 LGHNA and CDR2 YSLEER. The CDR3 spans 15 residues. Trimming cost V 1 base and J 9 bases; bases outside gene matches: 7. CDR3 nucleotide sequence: TGCGCCAGCAGCCAAGGAGGCCTAGCGGGGATTGAGCAGTTCTTC. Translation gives CASSQGGLAGIEQFF.

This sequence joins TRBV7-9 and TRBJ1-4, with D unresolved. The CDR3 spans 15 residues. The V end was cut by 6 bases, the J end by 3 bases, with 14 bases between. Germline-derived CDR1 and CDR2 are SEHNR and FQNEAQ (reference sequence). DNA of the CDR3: TGTGCCAGCAGTCCACGCGTGGGGTCTAATGAAAAACTGTTTTTT. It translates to CASSPRVGSNEKLFF.

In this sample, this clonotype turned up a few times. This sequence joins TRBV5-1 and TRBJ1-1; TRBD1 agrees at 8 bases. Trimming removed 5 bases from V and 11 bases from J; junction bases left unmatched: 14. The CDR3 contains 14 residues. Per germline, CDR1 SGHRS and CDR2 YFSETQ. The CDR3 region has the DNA TGCGCCAGCAGAACCGGGACAGGCCCTGGTGTGGCTTTCTTT. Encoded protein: CASRTGTGPGVAFF.

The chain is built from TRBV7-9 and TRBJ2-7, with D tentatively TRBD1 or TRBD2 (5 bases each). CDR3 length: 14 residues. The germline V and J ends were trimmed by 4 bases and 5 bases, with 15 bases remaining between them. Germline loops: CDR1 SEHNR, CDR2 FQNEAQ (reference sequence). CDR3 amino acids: CASSSSWGTNEQYF. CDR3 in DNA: TGTGCCAGCAGCTCCAGCTGGGGGACCAACGAGCAGTACTTC.

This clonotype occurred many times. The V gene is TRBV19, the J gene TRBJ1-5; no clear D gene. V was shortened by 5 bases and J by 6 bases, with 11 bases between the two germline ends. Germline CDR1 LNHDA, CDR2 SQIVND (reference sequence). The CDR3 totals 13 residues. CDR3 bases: TGTGCCAGTAGTCCCCAAGGGAGTCAGCCCCAGCATTTT. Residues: CASSPQGSQPQHF.

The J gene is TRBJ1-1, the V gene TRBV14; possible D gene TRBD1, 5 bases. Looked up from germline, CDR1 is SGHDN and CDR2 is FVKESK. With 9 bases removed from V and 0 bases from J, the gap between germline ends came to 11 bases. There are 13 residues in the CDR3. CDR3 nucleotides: TGTGCCAGTCAGACAGTCCTGAACACTGAAGCTTTCTTT. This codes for CASQTVLNTEAFF.

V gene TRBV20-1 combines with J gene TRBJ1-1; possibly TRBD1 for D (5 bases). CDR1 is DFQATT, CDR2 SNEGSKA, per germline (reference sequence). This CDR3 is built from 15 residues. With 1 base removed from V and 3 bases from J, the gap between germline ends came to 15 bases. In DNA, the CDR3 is TGCAGTGCTAGAGGGGGGATAGGGTACGACACTGAAGCTTTCTTT. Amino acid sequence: CSARGGIGYDTEAFF.

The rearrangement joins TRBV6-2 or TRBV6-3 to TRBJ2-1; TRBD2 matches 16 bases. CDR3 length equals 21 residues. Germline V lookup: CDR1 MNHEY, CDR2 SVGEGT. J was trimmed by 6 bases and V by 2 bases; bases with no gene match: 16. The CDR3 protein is CASSYQRQLGTSGRASNEQFF. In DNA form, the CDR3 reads TGTGCCAGCAGTTACCAAAGACAGTTAGGGACTAGCGGGAGGGCTAGCAATGAGCAGTTCTTC.

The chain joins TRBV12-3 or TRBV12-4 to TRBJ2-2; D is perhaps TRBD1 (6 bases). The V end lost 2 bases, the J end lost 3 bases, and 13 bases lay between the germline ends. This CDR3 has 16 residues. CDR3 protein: CASSLNRVWDTGELFF. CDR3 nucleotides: TGTGCCAGCAGTTTAAACAGGGTTTGGGACACCGGGGAGCTGTTTTTT.

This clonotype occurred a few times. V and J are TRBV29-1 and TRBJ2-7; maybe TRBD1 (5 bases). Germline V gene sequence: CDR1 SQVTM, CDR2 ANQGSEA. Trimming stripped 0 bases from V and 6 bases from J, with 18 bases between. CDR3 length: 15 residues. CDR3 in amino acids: CSVEDRGRDRVEQYF. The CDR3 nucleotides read TGCAGCGTTGAAGATCGAGGCAGGGATAGGGTCGAGCAGTACTTC.

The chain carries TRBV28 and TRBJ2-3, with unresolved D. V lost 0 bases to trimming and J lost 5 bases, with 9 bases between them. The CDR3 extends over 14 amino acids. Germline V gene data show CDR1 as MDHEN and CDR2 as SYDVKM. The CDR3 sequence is CASSLWASQDTQYF. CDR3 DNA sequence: TGTGCCAGCAGTTTATGGGCTAGTCAAGATACGCAGTATTTT.

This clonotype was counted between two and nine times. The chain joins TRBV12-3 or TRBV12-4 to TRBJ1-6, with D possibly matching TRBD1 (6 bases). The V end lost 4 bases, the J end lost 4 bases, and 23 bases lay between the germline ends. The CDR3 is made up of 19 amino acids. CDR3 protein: CASSSDPVVAGVYNSPLHF. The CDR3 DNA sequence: TGTGCCAGCAGTTCTGACCCGGTGGTGGCAGGGGTTTATAATTCACCCCTCCACTTT.

The CDR3 here is CASSPPDTNTYEQYF. Written as DNA, the CDR3 is TGCGCCAGCAGCCCCCCGGACACTAACACCTACGAGCAGTACTTC. V and J are TRBV10-2 and TRBJ2-7; D might be TRBD1 (5 bases). CDR1 and CDR2 from the germline V gene are WSHSY and SAAADI. There are 15 residues in the CDR3. V was cut by 6 bases and J by 2 bases, with 17 bases left in between.

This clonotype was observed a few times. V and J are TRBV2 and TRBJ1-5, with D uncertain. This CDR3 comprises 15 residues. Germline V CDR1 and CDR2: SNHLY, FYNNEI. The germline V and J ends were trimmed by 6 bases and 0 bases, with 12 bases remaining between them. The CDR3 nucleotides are TGTGCCAGCAGCGGTTCGCAGATTAGCAATCAGCCCCAGCATTTT. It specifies CASSGSQISNQPQHF. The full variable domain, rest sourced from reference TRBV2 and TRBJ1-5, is EPEVTQTPSHQVTQMGQEVILRCVPISNHLYFYWYRQILGQKVEFLVSFYNNEISEKSEIFDDQFSVERPDGSNFTLKIRSTKLEDSAMYFCASSGSQISNQPQHFGDGTRLSIL.

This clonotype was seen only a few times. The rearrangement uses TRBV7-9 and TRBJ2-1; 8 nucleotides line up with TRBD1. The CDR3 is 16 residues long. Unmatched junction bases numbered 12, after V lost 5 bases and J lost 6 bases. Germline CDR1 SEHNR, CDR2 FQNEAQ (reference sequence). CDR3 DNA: TGTGCCAGCAGCCTCGACAGGGGCGCGGTCGGCAATGAGCAGTTCTTC. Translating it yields CASSLDRGAVGNEQFF. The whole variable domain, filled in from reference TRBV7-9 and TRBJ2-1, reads DTGVSQNPRHKITKRGQNVTFRCDPISEHNRLYWYRQTLGQGPEFLTYFQNEAQLEKSRLLSDRFSAERPKGSFSTLEIQRTEQGDSAMYLCASSLDRGAVGNEQFFGPGTRLTVL.

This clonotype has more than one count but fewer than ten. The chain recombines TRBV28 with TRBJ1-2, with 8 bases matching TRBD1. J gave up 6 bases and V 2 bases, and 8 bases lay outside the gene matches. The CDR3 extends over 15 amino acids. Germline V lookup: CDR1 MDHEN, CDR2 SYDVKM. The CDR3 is CASSLRADRGHGYTF. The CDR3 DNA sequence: TGTGCCAGCAGTTTACGCGCAGACAGGGGCCATGGCTACACCTTC.

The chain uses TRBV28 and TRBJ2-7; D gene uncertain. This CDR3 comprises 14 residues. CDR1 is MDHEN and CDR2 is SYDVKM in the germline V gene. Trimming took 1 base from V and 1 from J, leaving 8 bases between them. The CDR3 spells CASSLFAGSYEQYF. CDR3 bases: TGTGCCAGCAGTTTATTCGCAGGTTCCTACGAGCAGTACTTC. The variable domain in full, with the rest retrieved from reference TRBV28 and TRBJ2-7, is DVKVTQSSRYLVKRTGEKVFLECVQDMDHENMFWYRQDPGLGLRLIYFSYDVKMKEKGDIPEGYSVSREKKERFSLILESASTNQTSMYLCASSLFAGSYEQYFGPGTRLTVT.

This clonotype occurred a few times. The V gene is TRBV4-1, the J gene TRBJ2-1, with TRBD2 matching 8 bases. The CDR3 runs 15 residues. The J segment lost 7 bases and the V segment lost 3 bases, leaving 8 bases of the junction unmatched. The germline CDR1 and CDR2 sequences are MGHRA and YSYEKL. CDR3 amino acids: CASSHSGSIGNEQFF. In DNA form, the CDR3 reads TGCGCCAGCAGCCACAGCGGGAGTATCGGGAATGAGCAGTTCTTC.

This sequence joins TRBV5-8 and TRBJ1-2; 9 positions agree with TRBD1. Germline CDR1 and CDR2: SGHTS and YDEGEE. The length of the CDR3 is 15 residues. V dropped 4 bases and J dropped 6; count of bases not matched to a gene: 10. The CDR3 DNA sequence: TGTGCCAGCAGCCGTTCGGACAGGGGTCTACATGGCTACACCTTC. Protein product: CASSRSDRGLHGYTF.

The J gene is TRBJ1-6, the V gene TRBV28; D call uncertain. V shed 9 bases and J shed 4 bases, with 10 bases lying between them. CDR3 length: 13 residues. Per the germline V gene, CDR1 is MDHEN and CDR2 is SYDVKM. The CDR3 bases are TGTGCCAGTGAAAGGAAGTATAATTCACCCCTCCACTTT. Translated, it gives CASERKYNSPLHF.

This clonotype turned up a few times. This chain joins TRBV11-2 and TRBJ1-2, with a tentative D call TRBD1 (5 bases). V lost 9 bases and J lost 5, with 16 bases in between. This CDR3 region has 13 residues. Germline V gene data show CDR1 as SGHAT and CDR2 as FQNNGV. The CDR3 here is CASSRRQYYGYTF. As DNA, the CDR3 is TGTGCCAGTAGCCGTCGACAGTATTATGGCTACACCTTC.

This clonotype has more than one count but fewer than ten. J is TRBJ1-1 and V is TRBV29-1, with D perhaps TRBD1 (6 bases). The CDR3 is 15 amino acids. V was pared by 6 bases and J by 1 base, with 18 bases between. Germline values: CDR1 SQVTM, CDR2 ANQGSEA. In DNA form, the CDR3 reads TGCAGCGTGGTTTATGGGGGCCGCCAGAACACTGAAGCTTTCTTT. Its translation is CSVVYGGRQNTEAFF.

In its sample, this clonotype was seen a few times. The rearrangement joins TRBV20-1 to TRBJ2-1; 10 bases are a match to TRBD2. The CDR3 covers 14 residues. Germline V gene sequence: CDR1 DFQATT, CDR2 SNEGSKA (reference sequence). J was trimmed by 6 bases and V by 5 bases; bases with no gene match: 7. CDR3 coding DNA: TGCAGTGCTGTTAGCGGGAGGCTCGGCAATGAGCAGTTCTTC. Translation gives CSAVSGRLGNEQFF.

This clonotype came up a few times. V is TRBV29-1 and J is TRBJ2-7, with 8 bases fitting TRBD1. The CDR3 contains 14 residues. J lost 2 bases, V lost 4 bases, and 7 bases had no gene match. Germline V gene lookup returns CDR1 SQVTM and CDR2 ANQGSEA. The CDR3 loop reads CSVGEGDRTYEQYF. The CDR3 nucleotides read TGCAGCGTTGGGGAAGGGGACAGGACCTACGAGCAGTACTTC.

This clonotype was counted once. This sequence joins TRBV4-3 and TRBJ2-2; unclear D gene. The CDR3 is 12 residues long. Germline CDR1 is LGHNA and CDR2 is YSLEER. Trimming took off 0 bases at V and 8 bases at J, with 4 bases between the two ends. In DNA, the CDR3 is TGCGCCAGCAGCCAAGATTTTGGGGAGCTGTTTTTT. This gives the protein CASSQDFGELFF.

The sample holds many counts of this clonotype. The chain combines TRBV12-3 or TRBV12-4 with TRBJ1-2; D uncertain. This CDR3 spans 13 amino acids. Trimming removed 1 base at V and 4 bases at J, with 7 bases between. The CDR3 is CASSLGGSYGYTF. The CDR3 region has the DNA TGTGCCAGCAGTTTAGGTGGTAGCTATGGCTACACCTTC.